Reported below is one T cell receptor beta chain. The target of this receptor is not known. Per-base qualities were not stored, and no clone one base away is much larger. At one collaborating source in Seattle, patients were enrolled during active infection and were followed longitudinally through the course of disease. Collaborating institutions collected whole blood in K2EDTA tubes following their own protocols. For TCRbeta analysis, collaborator samples were shipped as frozen whole blood, as isolated PBMCs, or as DNA extracted from either sample type. Cut back by 0 bases and 6 bases, the V and J ends lie 9 bases apart. The CDR3 goes from the cysteine to the phenylalanine over 13 residues. Only the CDR3 portion is preserved as DNA: 39 bases, with reading frame beginning at the first base. For CDR1 and CDR2, the germline V gene lists SGHRS and YFSETQ. The sample is drawn from a study of blood T cell repertoires in COVID-19 (TCRdb year 2020). Concerning the study at large: Samples covering the acute and convalescent phases of COVID-19 were provided by collaborators in the United States, Italy and Spain. The material from the prospective study consisted of cDNA or gDNA derived from T cells, B-cell-depleted T cells, or PBMCs. The dataset comprised deeply sampled blood TCRbeta repertoires from subjects exposed to, actively infected with, or recovered from COVID-19. The repertoires were released in a freely available public database meant as a resource for research on the immune response to SARS-CoV-2. Samples were obtained from the ongoing ImmuneRACE study (first 160 participants) and from 1,200 or so subjects provided by 6 global collaborators. The sample metadata nearly always contained a de-identified subject ID, COVID-19 status, age in years and sex. Where available, HLA class I and class II types were obtained from metadata supplied by the sample provider rather than from assay-based typing. The paper as a whole reports these results and caveats: The amount of clinical and demographic metadata varied by source and participant and was provided uncurated.

The immunoSEQ Assay, a bias-controlled multiplex PCR, was used to amplify TCRbeta CDR3 regions from genomic DNA. As for how the authors treated the data: Nucleated cell counts per sample were estimated from amplification of reference gene primers within the assay. To quantify the absolute abundance of each unique TCRbeta CDR3 rearrangement, sequence reads were collapsed and filtered. Productive Simpson clonality was computed per sample as the square root of Simpson's diversity index over productive rearrangements. TCRdb carries this immuneACCESS record with in-frame sequences only. Its versions omit some clonotypes, under half of them owing to an unresolved V gene in the studies checked, with the rest unexplained. Clonal size and the V and J genes are those of that table, whereas D and trimming came from the DNA. The sample table contains around 49,000 clones; only one count was recorded for more than 85% of them. The top ten constitute around 1% of the sample.

The specimen was peripheral blood. The chain employs TRBV5-1 and TRBJ1-2; no confident D gene assignment can be made. The sequence derives from a man in his sixties with COVID-19, enrolled during active disease. This receptor has the CDR3 CASSLGPENGYTF. The DNA sequence is TGCGCCAGCAGCTTGGGCCCCGAGAATGGCTACACCTTC.